Presented here are 29 T cell receptor beta chains from one specimen sequenced in a study of Graves' ophthalmopathy and Graves' hyperthyroidism. Amplification of the TCR beta CDR3 regions used RNA transcripts (as template). A first-round RT-PCR used HTBI primers, followed by a second-round multiplex PCR. TCRdb analysed the multiplex PCR reads with MiXCR anew, one entry per CDR3 protein. The data hold about 210,000 distinct CDR3 sequences, with about 32% observed a single time. Sample: peripheral blood. Every receptor here comes from a man aged 45 to 65 with Graves' ophthalmopathy.

At least ten counts were recorded for this clonotype. The chain couples TRBV12-5 to TRBJ1-1; D might be TRBD1 (5 bases). The CDR3 sequence is 16 residues long. Trimming took off 3 bases at V and 0 bases at J, with 14 bases between the two ends. Per germline, CDR1 LGHNT and CDR2 FRNRAP. The chain's CDR3 is CASGFWQGGVNTEAFF. DNA of the CDR3: TGTGCTAGTGGTTTCTGGCAGGGCGGAGTGAACACTGAAGCTTTCTTT.

This clonotype was picked up many times. The chain uses TRBV5-1 and TRBJ2-7, with D maybe TRBD1 (6 bases). Trimming removed 4 bases at V and 11 bases at J, with 22 bases between. This CDR3 has 14 amino acids. The germline CDR1 and CDR2 sequences are SGHRS and YFSETQ. CDR3 in amino acids: CASSTRTDSPREYF. The CDR3 DNA follows: TGCGCCAGCAGCACCCGGACAGATTCCCCCCGTGAGTACTTC. The full variable domain, its missing parts supplied by reference TRBV5-1 and TRBJ2-7, is KAGVTQTPRYLIKTRGQQVTLSCSPISGHRSVSWYQQTPGQGLQFLFEYFSETQRNKGNFPGRFSGRQFSNSRSEMNVSTLELGDSALYLCASSTRTDSPREYFGPGTRLTVT.

This clonotype was detected many times. This chain links TRBV19 with TRBJ1-1; no clear D. V was pared by 1 base and J by 0 bases, with 6 bases between. Germline assignment: CDR1 LNHDA and CDR2 SQIVND (reference sequence). The CDR3 consists of 14 residues. The CDR3 nucleotides are TGTGCCAGTAGTATAGGTCCGATGAACACTGAAGCTTTCTTT. Protein product: CASSIGPMNTEAFF.

This clonotype has just one count. The chain employs TRBV11-2 and TRBJ2-7; 11 nucleotides align to TRBD2. V was clipped by 2 bases and J by 0 bases; unmatched bases: 6. Germline V gene sequence: CDR1 SGHAT, CDR2 FQNNGV. The CDR3 contains 17 residues. This chain's CDR3 is CASSLSLGLAASYEQYF. The CDR3 nucleotides read TGTGCCAGCAGCTTATCTCTGGGACTAGCGGCCTCCTACGAGCAGTACTTC.

This chain uses TRBV6-2 or TRBV6-3 with TRBJ1-1, with D possibly TRBD1 on 6 matching bases. The CDR3 totals 14 residues. Germline CDR1 reads MNHEY; CDR2 reads SVGEGT. Trimming took 4 bases from V and 0 from J, leaving 9 bases between them. DNA of the CDR3: TGTGCCAGCAGTTGGACAGCTCTGAACACTGAAGCTTTCTTT. As protein: CASSWTALNTEAFF.

The chain employs TRBV11-1 and TRBJ2-2; 10 bases match TRBD2. With 3 bases clipped from V and 2 bases from J, the junction kept 3 bases outside the gene matches. Germline assignment: CDR1 SGHAT and CDR2 FQDESV (reference sequence). CDR3 length: 16 residues. CDR3 amino acids: CASSFRTSGNTGELFF. The CDR3 region has the DNA TGTGCCAGCAGCTTCCGGACTAGCGGAAACACCGGGGAGCTGTTTTTT.

This clonotype was found many times. This chain joins TRBV6-1 and TRBJ1-5; D unresolved. This CDR3 has 17 amino acids. Per germline, CDR1 MNHNS and CDR2 SASEGT. V lost 1 base, J lost 2 bases, and 15 bases lay in between. CDR3 nucleotide sequence: TGTGCCAGCAGTGAAGTTAGTCGGAATCGTGGCAATCAGCCCCAGCATTTT. This sequence encodes CASSEVSRNRGNQPQHF.

In DNA form, the CDR3 reads TGCAGCGTCCGACTAGCGGGAGGCCACGAGCAGTACTTC. Residues: CSVRLAGGHEQYF. J is TRBJ2-7 and V is TRBV29-1, with TRBD2 matching over 13 bases. This CDR3 is built from 13 residues. From germline, CDR1 is SQVTM and CDR2 ANQGSEA. V lost 6 bases and J lost 5; bases outside the gene matches: 4.

This clonotype was detected ten times or more. The chain employs TRBV2 and TRBJ1-2; D gene unclear. Trimming pared 3 bases from V and 7 bases from J, leaving 15 bases between. The V gene's germline CDR1 is SNHLY and CDR2 FYNNEI. The CDR3 runs to 14 residues. The CDR3 DNA sequence: TGTGCCAGCAGTGACTGGATCTCCCCTTCTGGCTACACCTTC. Residues: CASSDWISPSGYTF.

This clonotype was seen at least ten times. The genes are TRBV6-5 and TRBJ2-5; D tentatively fits TRBD1 or TRBD2 (6 bases each). The CDR3 is made up of 15 amino acids. Germline V CDR1 and CDR2: MNHEY, SVGAGI. Between the trimmed V and J ends, which lost 0 bases and 5 bases, there was a span of 13 bases. The CDR3 loop is CASSYSGGRGETQYF. The DNA of the CDR3 is TGTGCCAGCAGTTACTCTGGGGGGCGAGGTGAGACCCAGTACTTC.

In its sample, this clonotype was seen many times. The J gene is TRBJ2-5, the V gene TRBV6-1, with D unclear. The CDR3 is made up of 13 amino acids. Trimming stripped 3 bases from V and 5 bases from J, with 10 bases between. Germline assignment: CDR1 MNHNS and CDR2 SASEGT. In DNA form, the CDR3 reads TGTGCCAGCAGTGAGTCCCCGATGGAGACCCAGTACTTC. Protein sequence: CASSESPMETQYF.

This clonotype was observed many times. The V call is TRBV7-2, the J call TRBJ2-7, with D maybe TRBD2 (7 bases). Germline lookup yields CDR1 SGHTA and CDR2 FQGNSA. This CDR3 is 16 amino acids long. The V gene lost 1 base and the J gene lost 0 bases, with 13 bases spanning the gap. DNA of the CDR3: TGTGCCAGCAGCTTAGTAGGGGGGGGCGACTCCTACGAGCAGTACTTC. Translating gives CASSLVGGGDSYEQYF.

The rearrangement uses TRBV24-1 and TRBJ1-2; D gene uncertain. Trimming pared 2 bases from V and 4 bases from J, leaving 10 bases between. CDR3 length: 14 amino acids. Germline V gives CDR1 KGHDR, CDR2 SFDVKD. The CDR3 sequence: CATSDSDRVYGYTF. The CDR3 nucleotides read TGTGCCACCAGTGATTCGGACCGAGTCTATGGCTACACCTTC.

The J gene is TRBJ1-5, the V gene TRBV12-3 or TRBV12-4, with D maybe TRBD1 (5 bases). With 7 bases removed from V and 6 bases from J, the gap between germline ends came to 16 bases. CDR3 size: 14 residues. In DNA, the CDR3 is TGTGCCAGCACTACGAGGGGTCCGAGTCAGCCCCAGCATTTT. It specifies CASTTRGPSQPQHF.

The rearrangement links TRBV6-4 to TRBJ2-5; D possibly corresponds to TRBD2 (5 bases). Germline assignment: CDR1 MRHNA and CDR2 SNTAGT. CDR3 length: 10 residues. CDR3 bases: TGTGCAGTCGGGGTTGTGACCCAGTACTTC. Protein sequence: CAVGVVTQYF.

This clonotype was counted a single time. This rearrangement joins TRBV2 to TRBJ2-5; D is ambiguous. Germline assignment: CDR1 SNHLY and CDR2 FYNNEI. The CDR3 is 14 amino acids. V was trimmed by 4 bases and J by 1 base, leaving 10 bases between them. CDR3 protein: CASSVGSPQETQYF. The CDR3 nucleotides are TGTGCCAGCAGTGTTGGGTCTCCCCAAGAGACCCAGTACTTC.

About this clonotype itself: An end of the junction differs from the germline gene, which may be a read error. V is TRBV6-1 and J is TRBJ2-7; no reliable D call. The germline CDR1 and CDR2 sequences are MNHNS and SASEGT. This CDR3 region has 13 residues. This chain's CDR3 is CAISKAGRDEQYF. The CDR3, as DNA: TGTGCCATCAGTAAAGCAGGAAGGGACGAGCAGTACTTC.

This clonotype was seen at least ten times. The CDR3 reads CASRTDDNIQETQYF. The CDR3 DNA reads as TGTGCCAGCCGAACAGACGACAACATTCAAGAGACCCAGTACTTC. V is TRBV6-5 and J is TRBJ2-5; D ambiguous. From germline, CDR1 is MNHEY and CDR2 SVGAGI. V shed 8 bases and J shed 2 bases, with 18 bases lying between them. CDR3 length equals 15 residues.

Many counts were recorded for this clonotype. The rearrangement uses TRBV20-1 and TRBJ2-5; a weak D match, TRBD2 (5 bases). CDR3 length: 13 amino acids. Between the trimmed V and J ends, which lost 1 base and 1 base, there was a span of 7 bases. In germline, CDR1 is DFQATT, CDR2 SNEGSKA (reference sequence). The CDR3 reads CSARGTAQETQYF. As DNA, the CDR3 is TGCAGTGCTAGAGGGACTGCCCAAGAGACCCAGTACTTC.

This chain uses TRBV7-2 with TRBJ2-3; weak D call: TRBD1 (6 bases). V lost 2 bases and J 0 bases, leaving 6 bases between the germline ends. CDR3 length: 14 residues. Per the germline V gene, CDR1 is SGHTA and CDR2 is FQGNSA. CDR3 in DNA: TGTGCCAGCAGCTTAAGGGGGAGCACAGATACGCAGTATTTT. It encodes CASSLRGSTDTQYF. The complete variable domain, with remaining parts taken from reference TRBV7-2 and TRBJ2-3, reads GAGVSQSPSNKVTEKGKDVELRCDPISGHTALYWYRQSLGQGLEFLIYFQGNSAPDKSGLPSDRFSAERTGGSVSTLTIQRTQQEDSAVYLCASSLRGSTDTQYFGPGTRLTVL.

In its sample, this clonotype was seen many times. The chain employs TRBV7-2 and TRBJ1-2, with TRBD1 as a possible D gene (5 bases). The CDR3 is 13 residues long. V was cut by 3 bases and J by 4 bases, with 9 bases left in between. Germline-derived CDR1 and CDR2 are SGHTA and FQGNSA. The CDR3 reads CASSFPQVYGYTF. The CDR3 DNA reads as TGTGCCAGCAGCTTTCCACAGGTCTATGGCTACACCTTC.

Of note for this clonotype: The junction and the germline gene differ at one end; a read error may be behind it. The chain uses TRBV6-1 and TRBJ2-7, with unresolved D. Germline V gene data show CDR1 as MNHNS and CDR2 as SASEGT. The CDR3 loop spans 12 amino acids. The CDR3 loop reads CATSVEFHEQYF. In DNA form, the CDR3 reads TGTGCCACCAGTGTAGAGTTCCACGAGCAGTACTTC.

The CDR3 protein is CAWSVGVGTEAFF. CDR3 nucleotides: TGTGCCTGGAGTGTAGGGGTGGGGACTGAAGCTTTCTTT. V gene TRBV30 combines with J gene TRBJ1-1; D is possibly TRBD1 (5 bases). V gave up 0 bases and J gave up 5 bases, with 10 bases separating them. Per the germline V gene, CDR1 is GTSNPN and CDR2 is SVGIG (reference sequence). The CDR3 is 13 residues long.

This clonotype was recorded many times. The V gene is TRBV12-3 or TRBV12-4, the J gene TRBJ1-5; D is uncertain. The V and J ends lost 1 base and 6 bases respectively, with 4 bases between them. The CDR3 runs 12 residues. CDR3 coding DNA: TGTGCCAGCAGTTTAGAGGGTCAGCCCCAGCATTTT. It is translated as CASSLEGQPQHF.

The chain couples TRBV28 to TRBJ2-7; 13 positions match TRBD2. The CDR3 runs 15 residues. The J segment lost 8 bases and the V segment lost 6 bases, leaving 10 bases of the junction unmatched. Germline CDR1 is MDHEN and CDR2 is SYDVKM. The CDR3 here is CASRPGLAGVRKQYF. In DNA form, the CDR3 reads TGTGCCAGCAGGCCTGGACTAGCGGGAGTTCGTAAGCAGTACTTC.

This clonotype was counted at least ten times. The genes are TRBV6-6 and TRBJ2-5; 7 nucleotides match TRBD2. V was pared by 8 bases and J by 2 bases, with 11 bases of the junction left unmatched. The length of the CDR3 is 15 residues. Germline-derived CDR1 and CDR2 are MNHNY and SVGAGI (reference sequence). CDR3 amino acids: CASGPRRERQETQYF. Written as DNA, the CDR3 is TGTGCCAGCGGACCGCGGCGGGAGCGGCAAGAGACCCAGTACTTC.

V is TRBV12-3 or TRBV12-4 and J is TRBJ2-2, with 13 bases aligning to TRBD2. J gave up 8 bases and V 7 bases, and 10 bases lay outside the gene matches. This CDR3 contains 16 residues. The CDR3, as DNA: TGTGCCAGCACCCCTAGGACTAGCGGGAGTTGGGGGGAGCTGTTTTTT. It encodes CASTPRTSGSWGELFF.

With regard to this clonotype: This may be a read error: a much more frequent sequence differs by one nucleotide. The chain is built from TRBV7-3 and TRBJ2-5; D is undetermined. Trimming shortened V by 5 bases and J by 7 bases, and 14 bases separated the two germline ends. The germline gives CDR1 SGHTA, CDR2 FQGTGA. The CDR3 covers 13 residues. The CDR3 loop is CASSPVGSGTQYF. CDR3 sequence (DNA): TGTGCCAGCAGCCCTGTGGGGTCCGGGACCCAGTACTTC.

At least ten counts were recorded for this clonotype. The genes are TRBV7-2 and TRBJ2-7, with a weak D call TRBD1 (6 bases). The ends were cut back, 1 base at V and 1 base at J, with 11 bases in the middle. Germline V gene data show CDR1 as SGHTA and CDR2 as FQGNSA. The CDR3 spans 15 residues. The CDR3 DNA sequence: TGTGCCAGCAGCTTAGGGCTACAGGGTTCCTACGAGCAGTACTTC. This gives the protein CASSLGLQGSYEQYF.